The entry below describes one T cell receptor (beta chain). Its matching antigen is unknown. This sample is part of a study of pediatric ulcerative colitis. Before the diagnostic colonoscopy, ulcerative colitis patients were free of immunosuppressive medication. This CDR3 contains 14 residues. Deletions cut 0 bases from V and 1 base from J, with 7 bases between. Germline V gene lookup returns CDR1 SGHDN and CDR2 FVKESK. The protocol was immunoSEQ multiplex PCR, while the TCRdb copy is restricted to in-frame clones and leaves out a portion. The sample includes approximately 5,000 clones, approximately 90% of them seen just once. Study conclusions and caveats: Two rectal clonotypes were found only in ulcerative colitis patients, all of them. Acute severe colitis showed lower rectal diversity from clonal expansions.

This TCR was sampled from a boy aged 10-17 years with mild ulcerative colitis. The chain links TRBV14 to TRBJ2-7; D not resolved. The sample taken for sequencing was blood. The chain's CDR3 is CASSQDLRSYEQYF. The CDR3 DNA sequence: TGTGCCAGCAGCCAAGATCTTCGGTCCTACGAGCAGTACTTC.